This T cell receptor (beta chain) originates from a study of CXCR3-negative and CXCR3-positive naive CD8 T cells. General study findings and limits: CXCR3-positive naive cells carried more hydrophobic TRB CDR3s than CXCR3-negative naive cells did.

There are 15 residues in the CDR3. Per germline, CDR1 SEHNR and CDR2 FQNEAQ (reference sequence). Comments on this clonotype: As yet, its antigen is unknown.

TRB cDNA libraries were made by UMI-labeled 5' RACE. TCRdb re-called the 5' RACE reads, yielding one record per CDR3 amino acid sequence without DNA. With 100,000 to 150,000 distinct CDR3 sequences in the sample, the ten largest clones hold roughly 0.29%. The source of this sequence is a human donor in good health. Some clones in this sample may be carry-over from other donors' samples. V gene TRBV7-9 combines with J gene TRBJ2-3; TCRdb proposes TRBD1, but this gene call is untestable without DNA. Sequencing input: naive CXCR3- CD8+ T cells from blood. Indicated subset: CD45RO-CCR7+CD27+CD95- naive CD8+ T cells lacking CXCR3 (TNR3-). The CDR3: CASSLWGQGTDTQYF.